Each of the 32 T cell receptor beta chains below was sequenced from the same sample in a study of tissue T cells after allogeneic stem cell transplantation. Sequencing was performed with immunoSEQ multiplex PCR; in TCRdb, only in-frame clones are kept and a portion is missing. This table has roughly 20,000 clones, more than 65% appearing once. The specimen was blood. The receptors shown here come from a female BALB/c mouse in good health. The strain is characterized by the MHC haplotype H2-d.

To note about this clone: The germline and genes are mouse ones. The CDR3 is cut off 1 residue early in the read; its end comes from the germline J gene. The chain combines TRBV31 with TRBJ2-3; perhaps TRBD2 as D (6 bases). Trimming took 1 base from V and 0 from J, leaving 8 bases between them. Germline-derived CDR1 and CDR2 are GKSSPN and SITVG. This CDR3 has 14 residues. Partial CDR3 DNA: TGTGCCTGGAGTCAAGGGACTAGTGCAGAAACGCTGTAT. Amino acid sequence: CAWSQGTSAETLY. In full, the CDR3 is CAWSQGTSAETLYF.

A note on this clone: Here the gene names and germline are mouse. The DNA ends 1 residue before the CDR3 does, and the rest of the CDR3 is filled in from the germline J gene. The same CDR3 is also encoded by other DNA sequences in this sample. The rearrangement joins TRBV29 to TRBJ1-6; D uncertain. TRBJ1-6 carries the ORF label, with uncertain function. This CDR3 comprises 13 residues. V lost 2 bases to trimming and J lost 5 bases, with 4 bases between them. From germline, CDR1 is MSHET and CDR2 SYDVDS. The sequenced part of the CDR3 DNA is TGTGCTAGCAGTTTAAGAGATAATTCGCCCCTCTAC. This sequence encodes CASSLRDNSPLY. The CDR3 in full is CASSLRDNSPLYF.

This clone has only a few counts. The genes are named according to mouse. The read falls 1 residue short of the CDR3 end, and the missing part is taken from the germline J gene. V gene TRBV30 combines with J gene TRBJ2-7, with 11 positions matching TRBD2. Trimming took 0 bases from V and 4 from J; bases not matched to a gene: 2. The germline CDR1 and CDR2 sequences are SQVVS and ANEGSEA. This CDR3 has 14 amino acids. The covered CDR3 bases are TGTAGTTCTAGAGAGGGACTGGGGGCGTATGAACAGTAC. The encoded protein is CSSREGLGAYEQY. The whole CDR3 sequence reads CSSREGLGAYEQYF.

This clone showed up just once. Gene names and germline match the mouse. The read stops 1 residue short of the end of the CDR3; the missing end is completed from the germline J gene. V and J are TRBV4 and TRBJ2-1, with D perhaps TRBD1 or TRBD2 (5 bases each). Trimming removed 5 bases at V and 5 bases at J, with 16 bases between. The germline V gene encodes CDR1 LGHDT and CDR2 YNNKQL (reference sequence). The CDR3 totals 15 residues. The DNA read from the CDR3 is TGTGCCAGCAGCAACCGGGACGGGGGACATGCTGAGCAGTTC. This codes for CASSNRDGGHAEQF. The full CDR3 protein reads CASSNRDGGHAEQFF.

With regard to this clone: The genes are named according to mouse. The part of the CDR3 DNA that was read is TGTGCCTGGAGTCTAGACAGGGACTCCGACTACACC. Translated: CAWSLDRDSDYT. The complete CDR3 sequence is CAWSLDRDSDYTF. This rearrangement joins TRBV31 to TRBJ1-2; 7 nucleotides agree with TRBD1. Read sequence stops 1 residue before the CDR3 end, and the germline J gene provides the missing end. This CDR3 region has 13 residues. Trimming at V came to 0 bases and at J to 3 bases, leaving 1 base not matched to a gene. Germline-derived CDR1 and CDR2 are GKSSPN and SITVG.

Of note for this clone: Here the gene names and germline are mouse. The read is 1 residue too short to cover the CDR3 end, so that end is filled in from the germline J gene. V gene TRBV19 combines with J gene TRBJ2-7; 9 nucleotides agree with TRBD2. The germline V gene has CDR1 FNHDT and CDR2 SITEND (reference sequence). The trim removed 4 bases at V and 4 bases at J, leaving 6 bases unmatched. CDR3 size: 14 residues. CDR3 region: CASSPTGGQYEQYF. CDR3 DNA (partial): TGTGCCAGCAGTCCAACTGGGGGGCAGTATGAACAGTAC.

This clone was detected a few times. Gene names refer to mouse genes. Sequencing ends 1 residue short of the CDR3 end; the germline J gene provides the rest. The rearrangement uses TRBV2 and TRBJ2-1; 10 bases are a match to TRBD2. The CDR3 runs 17 residues. CDR1 is LGHNA and CDR2 is YSYQKL in the germline V gene. J was trimmed by 3 bases and V by 1 base; bases with no gene match: 6. Incomplete CDR3 DNA: TGTGCCAGCAGCCAAGTGGGCTGGGGGGGCGTCTATGCTGAGCAGTTC. Translating gives CASSQVGWGGVYAEQF. Given in full, the CDR3 is CASSQVGWGGVYAEQFF.

Points on this clone: These gene names are mouse names. The read terminates 1 residue ahead of where the CDR3 ends, so the germline J gene completes it. The V call is TRBV19, the J call TRBJ1-5, with unresolved D. V was shortened by 2 bases and J by 2 bases, with 8 bases between the two germline ends. This CDR3 contains 14 residues. The germline CDR1 and CDR2 sequences are FNHDT and SITEND (reference sequence). The chain's CDR3 is CASSMRRDNQAPLF. The CDR3 DNA, read in part, is TGTGCCAGCAGTATGAGGCGGGACAACCAGGCTCCGCTT.

As for this clone: These gene names are mouse names. The read terminates 1 residue ahead of where the CDR3 ends, so the germline J gene completes it. The chain is built from TRBV5 and TRBJ2-2; TRBD1 is a possible D gene (6 bases). Germline lookup yields CDR1 LGHNA and CDR2 YNLKQL (reference sequence). V lost 0 bases, J lost 6 bases, and 8 bases lay in between. This CDR3 is 14 amino acids long. The CDR3 sequence: CASSQEGGAGQLYF. The DNA read from the CDR3 is TGTGCCAGCAGCCAAGAAGGGGGAGCCGGGCAGCTCTAC.

In the case of this clone: Genes and germline are mouse. The read gets to within 1 residue of the CDR3 end, and the germline J gene fills in the rest. V gene TRBV1 combines with J gene TRBJ2-5, with TRBD1 identical over 11 bases. Trimming at V came to 3 bases and at J to 1 base, leaving 0 bases not matched to a gene. The CDR3 has 15 residues. CDR1 is NSQYPW, CDR2 LRSPGD, per germline (reference sequence). This CDR3 is CTCSAGQGDQDTQYF. The sequenced part of the CDR3 DNA is TGCACCTGCAGTGCGGGACAGGGGGACCAAGACACCCAGTAC.

This clone appeared once. The gene names given are mouse names. Here the CDR3 reads CASSEGKPNTEVFF. The sequenced part of the CDR3 DNA is TGTGCCAGCAGTGAGGGGAAACCAAACACAGAAGTCTTC. V gene TRBV13-3 combines with J gene TRBJ1-1; D ambiguous. The read gets to within 1 residue of the CDR3 end, and the germline J gene fills in the rest. Germline V gene lookup returns CDR1 NNHDY and CDR2 SYVADS. The CDR3 totals 14 residues. Trimming shortened V by 2 bases and J by 0 bases, and 8 bases separated the two germline ends.

Details on this clone: The germline and genes are mouse ones. The sequence runs out 1 residue before the end of the CDR3; the remainder is reconstructed from the germline J gene. V and J are TRBV4 and TRBJ1-2; 9 nucleotides line up with TRBD1. Germline CDR1 and CDR2: LGHDT and YNNKQL (reference sequence). The length of the CDR3 is 13 residues. The trim removed 5 bases at V and 5 bases at J, leaving 3 bases unmatched. Here the CDR3 reads CASSHRGRSDYTF. The sequenced CDR3 bases are TGTGCCAGCAGCCACAGGGGGCGATCCGACTACACC. The full variable domain, in which reference TRBV4 and TRBJ1-2 provide the parts outside the CDR3, is ETAVFQTPNYHVTQVGNEVSFNCKQTLGHDTMYWYKQDSKKLLKIMFSYNNKQLIVNETVPRRFSPQSSDKAHLNLRIKSVEPEDSAVYLCASSHRGRSDYTFGSGTRLLVI.

Comments on this clone: The listed genes are named as in mouse. The chain's CDR3 is CASSIDWGGAYEQYF. CDR3 bases read: TGTGCCAGCAGTATAGACTGGGGGGGCGCATATGAACAGTAC. V and J are TRBV19 and TRBJ2-7; 11 nucleotides match TRBD2. The sequence runs out 1 residue before the end of the CDR3; the remainder is reconstructed from the germline J gene. With V trimmed by 0 bases and J by 4 bases, 3 bases remained unmatched. CDR3 length: 15 residues. The germline gives CDR1 FNHDT, CDR2 SITEND (reference sequence).

This clone was seen a single time. Any gene name here is a mouse gene name. The read comes to an end 1 residue before the CDR3 does, leaving the germline J gene to fill in the end. The chain uses TRBV31 and TRBJ2-1; 7 bases align to TRBD2. The CDR3 covers 15 residues. The V and J ends lost 0 bases and 1 base, in that order; junction bases with no gene match: 3. The germline gives CDR1 GKSSPN, CDR2 SITVG. The covered CDR3 bases are TGTGCCTGGAGTCTAGGCTGGGGGAACTATGCTGAGCAGTTC. This codes for CAWSLGWGNYAEQF. The entire CDR3 protein is CAWSLGWGNYAEQFF.

This clone showed up just once. The gene symbols are mouse symbols. The sequenced fragment ends 1 residue before the CDR3 boundary, so the rest is inferred from the germline J gene. The chain joins TRBV2 to TRBJ2-1; possible D gene TRBD2, 6 bases. The V gene lost 0 bases and the J gene lost 5 bases, with 11 bases spanning the gap. CDR1 is LGHNA and CDR2 is YSYQKL in the germline V gene. The CDR3 covers 15 residues. The CDR3 bases that were read are TGTGCCAGCAGCCAAGAGGGGGGTTGGGATGCTGAGCAGTTC. Protein sequence: CASSQEGGWDAEQF. The full-length CDR3 reads as CASSQEGGWDAEQFF.

Turning to this clone: The germline and genes are mouse ones. The read terminates 1 residue ahead of where the CDR3 ends, so the germline J gene completes it. The rearrangement uses TRBV13-1 and TRBJ2-2; 7 nucleotides agree with TRBD1. V lost 3 bases and J lost 1; bases outside the gene matches: 3. The CDR3 is 15 residues long. From germline, CDR1 is NSHNY and CDR2 SYGAGN. The DNA read from the CDR3 is TGTGCCAGCAGTGGCCGGGACAGAAACACCGGGCAGCTCTAC. Translation: CASSGRDRNTGQLY. In full, the CDR3 reads CASSGRDRNTGQLYF.

Worth noting for this clone: The genes are named according to mouse. The missing CDR3 end, 1 residue past where the read stops, is filled in from the germline J gene. The chain carries TRBV13-1 and TRBJ1-6; maybe TRBD1 (5 bases). TRBJ1-6 is sorted into the ORF group, with uncertain function. V was cut by 5 bases and J by 0 bases, with 12 bases left in between. Germline loops: CDR1 NSHNY, CDR2 SYGAGN. This CDR3 is 16 amino acids long. Partial CDR3 DNA: TGTGCCAGCAGGAACAGGAGTCTTTCCTATAATTCGCCCCTCTAC. This encodes CASRNRSLSYNSPLY. The complete CDR3 sequence is CASRNRSLSYNSPLYF.

Details on this clone: Gene names follow the mouse nomenclature. Coverage ceases 1 residue before the CDR3 finishes, and the germline J gene fills in the end. V usage is TRBV19 and J usage is TRBJ2-4, with D unresolved. The CDR3 runs 10 residues. CDR1 and CDR2 (germline): FNHDT, SITEND (reference sequence). V dropped 3 bases and J dropped 4 bases, with 0 bases sitting between them. Incomplete CDR3 DNA: TGTGCCAGCAGTAAAAACACCTTGTAC. This codes for CASSKNTLY. In full, the CDR3 is CASSKNTLYF.

In the case of this clone: Here the gene names and germline are mouse. The sequence runs out 1 residue before the end of the CDR3; the remainder is reconstructed from the germline J gene. The rearrangement links TRBV31 to TRBJ1-4; unclear D gene. Germline loops: CDR1 GKSSPN, CDR2 SITVG. Trimming took 0 bases from V and 0 from J, leaving 11 bases between them. CDR3 length: 16 residues. The covered CDR3 bases are TGTGCCTGGAGTCTATTCCCGACAATTTCCAACGAAAGATTATTT. This gives the protein CAWSLFPTISNERLF. The complete CDR3 protein is CAWSLFPTISNERLFF. The whole variable domain, filled in from reference TRBV31 and TRBJ1-4, reads AQTIHQWPVAEIKAVGSPLSLGCTIKGKSSPNLYWYWQATGGTLQQLFYSITVGQVESVVQLNLSASRPKDDQFILSTEKLLLSHSGFYLCAWSLFPTISNERLFFGHGTKLSVL.

About this clone: Any gene name here is a mouse gene name. The CDR3 end falls 1 residue outside the read, so it is completed with the germline J gene. The V call is TRBV19, the J call TRBJ1-5; maybe TRBD1 (5 bases). The V and J ends lost 2 bases and 3 bases respectively, with 9 bases between them. The CDR3 sequence is 14 residues long. In germline, CDR1 is FNHDT, CDR2 SITEND (reference sequence). Incomplete CDR3 DNA: TGTGCCAGCAGTATGGGGGGGAGCAACCAGGCTCCGCTT. Translating it yields CASSMGGSNQAPL. The whole CDR3 is CASSMGGSNQAPLF.

Of note for this clone: The gene symbols are mouse symbols. The CDR3 is cut off 1 residue early in the read; its end comes from the germline J gene. The chain recombines TRBV29 with TRBJ2-5; possible D gene TRBD1, 5 bases. Germline values: CDR1 MSHET, CDR2 SYDVDS. This CDR3 has 12 amino acids. Deletions cut 5 bases from V and 6 bases from J, with 9 bases between. Incomplete CDR3 DNA: TGTGCTAGCAGTAACCACAGGGACACCCAGTAC. This gives the protein CASSNHRDTQY. The entire CDR3 protein reads CASSNHRDTQYF.

Remarks on this clone: The gene symbols are mouse symbols. The read finishes 1 residue shy of the CDR3 end, and the germline J gene is used to complete it. This sequence joins TRBV13-3 and TRBJ1-1; possible D gene TRBD1, 6 bases. The CDR3 length is 11 residues. In germline, CDR1 is NNHDY, CDR2 SYVADS. Between the trimmed V and J ends, which lost 5 bases and 6 bases, there was a span of 8 bases. Partial CDR3 DNA: TGTGCCAGCAGGAGGGGGTCAGAAGTCTTC. This codes for CASRRGSEVF. The full CDR3 sequence reads CASRRGSEVFF.

On this clone: The gene names given are mouse names. CDR3 region: CTCSANTGQLYF. The CDR3 bases that were read are TGCACCTGCAGTGCAAACACCGGGCAGCTCTAC. The V and J genes are TRBV1 and TRBJ2-2; D is uncertain. The read ends 1 residue shy of where the CDR3 ends; the end is completed using the germline J gene. The germline V and J ends were trimmed by 2 bases and 2 bases, with 0 bases remaining between them. Germline values: CDR1 NSQYPW, CDR2 LRSPGD (reference sequence). There are 12 residues in the CDR3. The entire variable domain, with the rest obtained from reference TRBV1 and TRBJ2-2, is as follows: VTLLEQNPRWRLVPRGQAVNLRCILKNSQYPWMSWYQQDLQKQLQWLFTLRSPGDKEVKSLPGADYLATRVTDTELRLQVANMSQGRTLYCTCSANTGQLYFGEGSKLTVL.

A remark on this clone: The listed genes are named as in mouse. The read ends 1 residue early relative to the CDR3; the germline J gene fills the gap. The chain links TRBV19 to TRBJ1-6; 8 positions agree with TRBD1. TRBJ1-6 is marked as an open reading frame, function uncertain. Germline V gives CDR1 FNHDT, CDR2 SITEND (reference sequence). This CDR3 contains 15 residues. The V segment lost 0 bases and the J segment 4 bases; nucleotides outside the gene matches: 0. The part of the CDR3 DNA that was read is TGTGCCAGCAGTATAGGGACAGGGTATAATTCGCCCCTCTAC. This encodes CASSIGTGYNSPLY. The entire CDR3 protein is CASSIGTGYNSPLYF.

Details on this clone: Germline and genes: mouse. Read coverage stops 1 residue before the CDR3 terminus; the germline J gene supplies the remainder. This rearrangement joins TRBV19 to TRBJ2-5; 9 bases are a match to TRBD1. CDR3 length: 14 amino acids. Germline V gives CDR1 FNHDT, CDR2 SITEND (reference sequence). J lost 6 bases, V lost 5 bases, and 7 bases had no gene match. The CDR3 region is CASSPGTGLDTQYF. The sequenced CDR3 bases are TGTGCCAGCAGCCCCGGGACAGGGTTGGACACCCAGTAC.

Comments on this clone: The listed genes are named as in mouse. The read comes to an end 1 residue before the CDR3 does, leaving the germline J gene to fill in the end. The chain carries TRBV1 and TRBJ1-5, with D perhaps TRBD1 (5 bases). CDR1 and CDR2 (germline): NSQYPW, LRSPGD (reference sequence). V lost 3 bases and J 2 bases, leaving 8 bases between the germline ends. The CDR3 sequence is 14 residues long. CDR3 DNA, as far as it was read: TGCACCTGCAGTGCGCAGGGTGACAACCAGGCTCCGCTT. This encodes CTCSAQGDNQAPL. The entire CDR3 protein is CTCSAQGDNQAPLF.

This clone was seen more than once but under ten times. Mouse germline and gene names are used. The sequence runs out 1 residue before the end of the CDR3; the remainder is reconstructed from the germline J gene. The chain joins TRBV13-1 to TRBJ2-7; 10 bases line up with TRBD2. The germline CDR1 and CDR2 sequences are NSHNY and SYGAGN. The trim removed 0 bases at V and 6 bases at J, leaving 6 bases unmatched. This CDR3 spans 15 amino acids. CDR3 DNA (partial): TGTGCCAGCAGTGATGGCCTGGGGGGGCTTTTTGAACAGTAC. It translates to CASSDGLGGLFEQY. In full, the CDR3 reads CASSDGLGGLFEQYF.

There are a few counts of this clone. Gene names are the mouse ones. The CDR3 end falls 1 residue outside the read, so it is completed with the germline J gene. V gene TRBV13-1 combines with J gene TRBJ1-4, with 9 nucleotides matching TRBD1. CDR1 is NSHNY, CDR2 SYGAGN, per germline. Trimming took 3 bases from V and 3 from J; bases not matched to a gene: 6. The CDR3 totals 16 residues. The DNA read from the CDR3 is TGTGCCAGCAGTGGGGACAGGGATGGGGCCAACGAAAGATTATTT. Its protein is CASSGDRDGANERLF. The full-length CDR3 reads as CASSGDRDGANERLFF.

Only a few counts were recorded for this clone. The gene names given are mouse names. With the read ending 1 residue before the CDR3 end, the germline J gene is used to fill in that end. The chain uses TRBV19 and TRBJ2-4; D remains unclear. The CDR3 runs to 13 residues. Looked up from germline, CDR1 is FNHDT and CDR2 is SITEND (reference sequence). The V and J ends lost 1 base and 2 bases respectively, with 5 bases between them. CDR3 residues: CASSITDQNTLYF. Partial CDR3 DNA: TGTGCCAGCAGTATAACAGATCAAAACACCTTGTAC. The full variable domain, completed using reference TRBV19 and TRBJ2-4, is GGIITQTPKFLIGQEGQKLTLKCQQNFNHDTMYWYRQDSGKGLRLIYYSITENDLQKGDLSEGYDASREKKSSFSLTVTSAQKNEMAVFLCASSITDQNTLYFGAGTRLSVL.

Concerning this clone itself: Gene labels here are mouse ones. The sequence runs out 1 residue before the end of the CDR3; the remainder is reconstructed from the germline J gene. This chain connects TRBV13-2 to TRBJ2-5; possibly TRBD1 for D (6 bases). The CDR3 has 15 residues. The V and J ends lost 0 bases and 3 bases respectively, with 11 bases between them. In germline, CDR1 is NNHNN, CDR2 SYGAGS (reference sequence). The CDR3 reads CASGDAQDSQDTQYF. The CDR3 bases that were read are TGTGCCAGCGGTGATGCACAGGACAGTCAAGACACCCAGTAC.

With respect to this clone: Genes and germline are mouse. The read comes to an end 1 residue before the CDR3 does, leaving the germline J gene to fill in the end. V is TRBV22 and J is TRBJ2-3. TRBV22 is annotated as a pseudogene. The CDR3 covers 13 residues. CDR3 in amino acids: CASSFESAETLYF. Incomplete CDR3 DNA: TGTGCCAGCAGTTTTGAGAGTGCAGAAACGCTGTAT.

Details on this clone: Gene names denote mouse genes. The sequenced fragment ends 1 residue before the CDR3 boundary, so the rest is inferred from the germline J gene. The chain couples TRBV5 to TRBJ2-5; D unclear. The germline gives CDR1 LGHNA, CDR2 YNLKQL (reference sequence). The length of the CDR3 is 12 residues. V lost 0 bases to trimming and J lost 2 bases, with 0 bases between them. This chain's CDR3 is CASSQDQDTQYF. The CDR3 DNA, read in part, is TGTGCCAGCAGCCAAGACCAAGACACCCAGTAC.